The 9 T cell receptor beta chains below were found in one sample sequenced in a study of PD-1 blockade in mismatch repair-deficient tumors. The assay was immunoSEQ multiplex PCR, and TCRdb's table has in-frame clones only and misses some. The table records 90,000 to 130,000 clones, about 83% of them present only once. Source: peripheral blood, taken just over 59 weeks after starting pembrolizumab. The source is an adult with mismatch repair-deficient cancer.

The chain combines TRBV18 with TRBJ1-1, with D hard to call. Trimming pared 3 bases from V and 1 base from J, leaving 9 bases between. Germline V lookup: CDR1 KGHSH, CDR2 LQKENI. The CDR3 totals 14 residues. DNA for the CDR3: TGTGCCAGCTCACCGGAGGTGGCGAACACTGAAGCTTTCTTT. Translation: CASSPEVANTEAFF.

This sequence joins TRBV18 and TRBJ1-5; 9 bases agree with TRBD1. V gave up 1 base and J gave up 2 bases; unmatched junction bases: 3. Per germline, CDR1 KGHSH and CDR2 LQKENI. CDR3 length: 16 amino acids. In DNA, the CDR3 is TGTGCCAGCTCACCACTAAACAGGGGGCGCAATCAGCCCCAGCATTTT. It is translated as CASSPLNRGRNQPQHF.

The V and J genes are TRBV13 and TRBJ2-1; 10 bases map to TRBD2. Germline V lookup: CDR1 PRHDT, CDR2 FYEKMQ (reference sequence). V lost 4 bases, J lost 4 bases, and 7 bases stayed unmatched. The CDR3 extends over 16 amino acids. CDR3 protein: CASSSRDSGRYNEQFF. CDR3 nucleotides: TGTGCCAGCAGCTCCCGGGATAGCGGGAGGTACAATGAGCAGTTCTTC. Full variable domain (rest looked up from reference TRBV13 and TRBJ2-1): AAGVIQSPRHLIKEKRETATLKCYPIPRHDTVYWYQQGPGQDPQFLISFYEKMQSDKGSIPDRFSAQQFSDYHSELNMSSLELGDSALYFCASSSRDSGRYNEQFFGPGTRLTVL.

This rearrangement joins TRBV6-5 to TRBJ2-7; possibly TRBD1 for D (5 bases). V was shortened by 5 bases and J by 3 bases, with 8 bases between the two germline ends. Germline V gene sequence: CDR1 MNHEY, CDR2 SVGAGI. The CDR3 has 12 amino acids. CDR3 protein: CASSQDNYEQYF. CDR3 bases: TGTGCCAGCAGTCAGGACAACTACGAGCAGTACTTC.

This chain connects TRBV6-5 to TRBJ1-2; maybe TRBD1 (6 bases). CDR3 length: 14 residues. Trimming cost V 4 bases and J 5 bases, with 14 bases left between them. From germline, CDR1 is MNHEY and CDR2 SVGAGI. The CDR3 bases are TGTGCCAGCAGTTCGCCGGGACAAATATATGGCTACACCTTC. It translates to CASSSPGQIYGYTF.

The chain employs TRBV7-9 and TRBJ2-7; D is uncertain. Trimming stripped 1 base from V and 4 bases from J, with 8 bases between. CDR3 length: 13 residues. Germline V gene lookup returns CDR1 SEHNR and CDR2 FQNEAQ (reference sequence). The CDR3 here is CASSLGEIYEQYF. The CDR3 coding sequence is TGTGCCAGCAGCTTAGGTGAGATTTACGAGCAGTACTTC.

V and J are TRBV11-3 and TRBJ2-2, with D possibly TRBD1 on 7 matching bases. Trimming cost V 2 bases and J 2 bases, with 18 bases left between them. This CDR3 is 18 amino acids long. Germline lookup yields CDR1 SGHNT and CDR2 YENEEA. The CDR3 nucleotides read TGTGCCAGCAGCTTAATTGGAGGGTGGGACAGCAACACCGGGGAGCTGTTTTTT. Translation gives CASSLIGGWDSNTGELFF.

This clone was counted a few times. The chain carries TRBV25-1 and TRBJ2-3; unclear D gene. This CDR3 spans 12 amino acids. Germline assignment: CDR1 MGHDK and CDR2 SYGVNS. The V and J ends lost 6 bases and 5 bases respectively, with 9 bases between them. CDR3 sequence reads: CASSPGGDTQYF. CDR3 bases: TGTGCCAGCAGCCCTGGTGGAGATACGCAGTATTTT. Full variable domain (remainder filled in from reference TRBV25-1 and TRBJ2-3): EADIYQTPRYLVIGTGKKITLECSQTMGHDKMYWYQQDPGMELHLIHYSYGVNSTEKGDLSSESTVSRIRTEHFPLTLESARPSHTSQYLCASSPGGDTQYFGPGTRLTVL.

V gene TRBV5-4 combines with J gene TRBJ2-1, with unresolved D. This CDR3 spans 15 amino acids. The germline V gene has CDR1 SGHNT and CDR2 YYREEE (reference sequence). The V end was cut by 0 bases, the J end by 1 base, with 8 bases between. The CDR3 sequence is CASSLAFVSYNEQFF. CDR3 sequence (DNA): TGTGCCAGCAGCTTGGCCTTCGTTTCCTACAATGAGCAGTTCTTC.